This TCR beta chain was sequenced for a study of T cells in Graves' hyperthyroidism and ophthalmopathy. The CDR3 extends over 13 amino acids. Deletions cut 5 bases from V and 10 bases from J, with 15 bases between. CDR1 MDHEN and CDR2 SYDVKM come from the germline V gene. This clonotype has at least ten counts. The CDR3 regions of TCR beta were amplified from RNA transcripts. HTBI primers were the set used in a first-round RT-PCR of the TCR CDR3. In TCRdb, the multiplex PCR reads were re-called with MiXCR into one record per CDR3 protein. The table includes some 760,000 distinct CDR3 sequences, approximately 15% detected once.

This TCR derives from a woman under 30 with Graves' hyperthyroidism. J is TRBJ2-1 and V is TRBV28; D is perhaps TRBD2 (5 bases). The sequenced sample was blood. The CDR3 spells CASSPYAAEEQFF. CDR3 in DNA: TGTGCCAGCAGTCCTTACGCAGCGGAAGAGCAGTTCTTC. Together with reference TRBV28 and TRBJ2-1, the CDR3 gives the full variable domain: DVKVTQSSRYLVKRTGEKVFLECVQDMDHENMFWYRQDPGLGLRLIYFSYDVKMKEKGDIPEGYSVSREKKERFSLILESASTNQTSMYLCASSPYAAEEQFFGPGTRLTVL.